This T cell receptor (beta chain) emerged from a study of T cell responses to AZD1222 COVID-19 vaccine. At the level of the study: Samples with a second dose at about 4 or about 12 weeks were pooled together. Overall study results and limits: Females outnumbered males among donors, who were mostly white British; clonal diversity was possibly underestimated.

Concerning this clone itself: Its specificity is not known.

Using immunoSEQ multiplex PCR, the repertoire was profiled, and TCRdb retains in-frame clones only, with some absent. The table includes more than 95,000 clones, roughly 86% detected once. CDR3 length equals 13 residues. Germline V lookup: CDR1 SNHLY, CDR2 FYNNEI. Trimming removed 4 bases from V and 6 bases from J, with 11 bases in between. This sequence originates from an adult in good health. V is TRBV2 and J is TRBJ2-3, with D unresolved. The sample in question was peripheral blood, obtained on day 0 of AZD1222 vaccination. The chain's CDR3 is CASSVTSQDTQYF. CDR3 nucleotide sequence: TGTGCCAGCAGTGTCACATCACAGGATACGCAGTATTTT.